This T cell receptor beta chain stems from a study of sequential checkpoint blockade in melanoma. Noted treatment: randomized to nivolumab then ipilimumab (arm A) or the reverse (arm B). Patients had received no earlier DNA-damaging chemotherapy. The assay was immunoSEQ multiplex PCR, and TCRdb's table has in-frame clones only and misses some. This table has over 20,000 clones, 80% appearing once. The V gene lost 0 bases and the J gene lost 4 bases, with 11 bases spanning the gap. From germline, CDR1 is SGDLS and CDR2 YYNGEE. This CDR3 is 14 amino acids long. The chain combines TRBV9 with TRBJ2-7, with a weak D call TRBD2 (6 bases). Sequenced material: CD8+ T cells sorted from blood (inferred from file names), taken from a patient given nivolumab and ipilimumab in sequence. The sequence derives from a human donor with melanoma. The CDR3 region is CASSVAGTGYEQYF. The CDR3 DNA sequence: TGTGCCAGCAGCGTAGCTGGGACTGGTTACGAGCAGTACTTC.